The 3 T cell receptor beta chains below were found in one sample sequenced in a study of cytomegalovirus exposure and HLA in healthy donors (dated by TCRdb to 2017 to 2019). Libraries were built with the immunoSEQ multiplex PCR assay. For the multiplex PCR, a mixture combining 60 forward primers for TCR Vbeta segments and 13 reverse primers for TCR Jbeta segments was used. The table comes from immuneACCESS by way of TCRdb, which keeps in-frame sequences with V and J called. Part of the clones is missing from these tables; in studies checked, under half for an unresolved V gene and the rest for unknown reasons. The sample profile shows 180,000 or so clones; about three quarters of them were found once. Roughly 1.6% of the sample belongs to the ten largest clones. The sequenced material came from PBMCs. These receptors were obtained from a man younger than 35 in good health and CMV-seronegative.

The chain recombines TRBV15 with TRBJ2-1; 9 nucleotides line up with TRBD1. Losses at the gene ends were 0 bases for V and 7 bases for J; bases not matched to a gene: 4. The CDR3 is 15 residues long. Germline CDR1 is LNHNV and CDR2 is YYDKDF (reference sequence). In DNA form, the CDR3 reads TGTGCCACCAGCAGAGATGGGACAGGGTGGAATGAGCAGTTCTTC. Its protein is CATSRDGTGWNEQFF.

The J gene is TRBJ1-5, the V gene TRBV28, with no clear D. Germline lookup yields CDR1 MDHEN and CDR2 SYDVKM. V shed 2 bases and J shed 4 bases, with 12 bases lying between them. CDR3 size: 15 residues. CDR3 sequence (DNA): TGTGCCAGCAGTTTAAGTCTCGGGTCAAATCAGCCCCAGCATTTT. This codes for CASSLSLGSNQPQHF. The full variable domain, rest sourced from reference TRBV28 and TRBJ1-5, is DVKVTQSSRYLVKRTGEKVFLECVQDMDHENMFWYRQDPGLGLRLIYFSYDVKMKEKGDIPEGYSVSREKKERFSLILESASTNQTSMYLCASSLSLGSNQPQHFGDGTRLSIL.

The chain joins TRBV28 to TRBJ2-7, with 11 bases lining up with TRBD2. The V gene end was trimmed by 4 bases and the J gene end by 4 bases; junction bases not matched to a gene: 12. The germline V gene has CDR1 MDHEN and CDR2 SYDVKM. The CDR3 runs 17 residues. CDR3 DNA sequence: TGTGCCAGCAGTTCGACTAGCGGGATCACCTATGGGTACGAGCAGTACTTC. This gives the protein CASSSTSGITYGYEQYF.